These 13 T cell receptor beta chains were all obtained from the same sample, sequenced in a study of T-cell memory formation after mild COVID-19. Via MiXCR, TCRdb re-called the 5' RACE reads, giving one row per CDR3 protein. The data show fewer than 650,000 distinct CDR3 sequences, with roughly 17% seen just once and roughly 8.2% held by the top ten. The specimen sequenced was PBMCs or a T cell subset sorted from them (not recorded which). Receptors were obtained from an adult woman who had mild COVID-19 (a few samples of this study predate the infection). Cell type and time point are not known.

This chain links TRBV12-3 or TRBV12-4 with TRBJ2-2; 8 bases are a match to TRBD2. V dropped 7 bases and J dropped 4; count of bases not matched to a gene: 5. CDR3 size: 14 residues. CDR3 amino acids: CASTPGLGTGELFF. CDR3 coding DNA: TGTGCCAGCACCCCGGGACTAGGCACCGGGGAGCTGTTTTTT.

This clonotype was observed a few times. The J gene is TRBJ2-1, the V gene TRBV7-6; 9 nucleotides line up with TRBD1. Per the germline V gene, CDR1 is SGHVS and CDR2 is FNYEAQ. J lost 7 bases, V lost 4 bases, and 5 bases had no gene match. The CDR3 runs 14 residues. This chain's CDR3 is CASSYGTGWNEQFF. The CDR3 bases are TGTGCCAGCAGCTACGGGACAGGGTGGAATGAGCAGTTCTTC.

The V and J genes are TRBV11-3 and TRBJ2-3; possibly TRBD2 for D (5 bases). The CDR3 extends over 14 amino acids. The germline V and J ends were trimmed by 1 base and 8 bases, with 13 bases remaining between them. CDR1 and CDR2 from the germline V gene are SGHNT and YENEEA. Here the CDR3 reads CASSLAGGDGTQYF. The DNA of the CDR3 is TGTGCCAGCAGCTTAGCAGGAGGAGACGGTACGCAGTATTTT.

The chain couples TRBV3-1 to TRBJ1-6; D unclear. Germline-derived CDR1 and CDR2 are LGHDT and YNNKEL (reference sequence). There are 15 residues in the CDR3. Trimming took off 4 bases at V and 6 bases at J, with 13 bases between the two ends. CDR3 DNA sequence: TGTGCCAGCAGCCTCACCATTGGTGGTAATTCACCCCTCCACTTT. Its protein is CASSLTIGGNSPLHF. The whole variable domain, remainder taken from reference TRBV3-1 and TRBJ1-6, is DTAVSQTPKYLVTQMGNDKSIKCEQNLGHDTMYWYKQDSKKFLKIMFSYNNKELIINETVPNRFSPKSPDKAHLNLHINSLELGDSAVYFCASSLTIGGNSPLHFGNGTRLTVT.

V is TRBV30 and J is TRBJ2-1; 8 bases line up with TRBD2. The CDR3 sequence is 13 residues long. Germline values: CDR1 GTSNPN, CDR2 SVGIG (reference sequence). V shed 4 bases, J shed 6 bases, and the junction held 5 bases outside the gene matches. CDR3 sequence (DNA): TGTGCCTGGATTGCGGGACTAGGCAATGAGCAGTTCTTC. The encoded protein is CAWIAGLGNEQFF.

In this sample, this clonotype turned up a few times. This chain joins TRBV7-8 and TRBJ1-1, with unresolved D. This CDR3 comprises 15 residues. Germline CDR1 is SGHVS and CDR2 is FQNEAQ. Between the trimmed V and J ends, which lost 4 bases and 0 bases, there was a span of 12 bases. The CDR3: CASSSRRGMNTEAFF. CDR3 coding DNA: TGTGCCAGCAGCTCCCGACGAGGTATGAACACTGAAGCTTTCTTT.

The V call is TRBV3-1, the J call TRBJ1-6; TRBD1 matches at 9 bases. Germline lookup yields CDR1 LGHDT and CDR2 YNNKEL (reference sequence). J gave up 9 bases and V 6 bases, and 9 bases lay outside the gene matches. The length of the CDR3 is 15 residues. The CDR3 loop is CASSLSGTGRSPLHF. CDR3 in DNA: TGTGCCAGCAGTCTGTCCGGGACAGGGCGTTCACCCCTCCACTTT.

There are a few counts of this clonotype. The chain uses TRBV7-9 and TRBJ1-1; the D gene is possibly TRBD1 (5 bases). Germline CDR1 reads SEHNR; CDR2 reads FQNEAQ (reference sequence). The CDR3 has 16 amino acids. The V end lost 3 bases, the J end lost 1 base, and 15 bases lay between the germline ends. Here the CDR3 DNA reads TGTGCCAGCAGCTTCGGGGCCCTCAATTCGAACACTGAAGCTTTCTTT. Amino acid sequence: CASSFGALNSNTEAFF. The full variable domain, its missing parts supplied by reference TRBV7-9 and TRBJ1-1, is DTGVSQNPRHKITKRGQNVTFRCDPISEHNRLYWYRQTLGQGPEFLTYFQNEAQLEKSRLLSDRFSAERPKGSFSTLEIQRTEQGDSAMYLCASSFGALNSNTEAFFGQGTRLTVV.

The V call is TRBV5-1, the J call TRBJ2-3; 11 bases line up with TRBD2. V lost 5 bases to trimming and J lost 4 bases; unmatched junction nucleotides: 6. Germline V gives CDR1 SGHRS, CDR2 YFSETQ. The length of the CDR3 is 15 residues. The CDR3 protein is CASSYSGGAADTQYF. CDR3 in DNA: TGCGCCAGCAGTTATAGCGGGGGGGCCGCAGATACGCAGTATTTT.

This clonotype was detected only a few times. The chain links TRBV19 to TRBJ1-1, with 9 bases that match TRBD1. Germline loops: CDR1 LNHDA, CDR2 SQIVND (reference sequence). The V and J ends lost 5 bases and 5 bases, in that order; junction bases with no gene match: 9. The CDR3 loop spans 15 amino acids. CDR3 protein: CASSVMGTGRTEAFF. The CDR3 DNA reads TGTGCCAGTAGTGTAATGGGGACAGGGAGGACTGAAGCTTTCTTT.

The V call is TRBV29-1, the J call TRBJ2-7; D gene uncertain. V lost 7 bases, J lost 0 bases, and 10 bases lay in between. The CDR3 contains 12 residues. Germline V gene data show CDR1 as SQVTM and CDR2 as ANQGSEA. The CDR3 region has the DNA TGCAGCGCCTGGGTCGGCTCCTACGAGCAGTACTTC. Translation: CSAWVGSYEQYF.

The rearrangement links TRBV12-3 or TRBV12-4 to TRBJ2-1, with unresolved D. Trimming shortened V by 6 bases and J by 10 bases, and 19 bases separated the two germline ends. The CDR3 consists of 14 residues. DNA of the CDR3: TGTGCCAGCAGCCAGGTCCTCGGCCCCTCCGAGCAGTTCTTC. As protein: CASSQVLGPSEQFF.

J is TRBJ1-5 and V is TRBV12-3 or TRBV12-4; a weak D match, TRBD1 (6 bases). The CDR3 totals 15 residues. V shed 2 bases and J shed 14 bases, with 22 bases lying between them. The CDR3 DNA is TGTGCCAGCAGTTTAAGCGGGGTGTGGGGGCGAAGGGAGCATTTT. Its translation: CASSLSGVWGRREHF.